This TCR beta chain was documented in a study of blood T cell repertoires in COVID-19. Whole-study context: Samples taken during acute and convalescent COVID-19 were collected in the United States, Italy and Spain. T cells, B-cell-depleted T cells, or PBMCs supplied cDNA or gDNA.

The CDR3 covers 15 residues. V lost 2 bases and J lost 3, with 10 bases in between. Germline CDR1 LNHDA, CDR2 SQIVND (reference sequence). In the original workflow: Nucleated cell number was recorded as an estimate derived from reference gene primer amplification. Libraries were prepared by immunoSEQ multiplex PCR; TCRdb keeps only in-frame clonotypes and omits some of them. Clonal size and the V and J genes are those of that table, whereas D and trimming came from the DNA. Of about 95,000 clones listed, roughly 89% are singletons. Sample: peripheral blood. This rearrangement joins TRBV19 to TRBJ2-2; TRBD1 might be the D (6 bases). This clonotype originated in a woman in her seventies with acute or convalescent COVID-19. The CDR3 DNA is TGTGCCAGTAGTATAACAGGGACGGACACCGGGGAGCTGTTTTTT. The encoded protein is CASSITGTDTGELFF.